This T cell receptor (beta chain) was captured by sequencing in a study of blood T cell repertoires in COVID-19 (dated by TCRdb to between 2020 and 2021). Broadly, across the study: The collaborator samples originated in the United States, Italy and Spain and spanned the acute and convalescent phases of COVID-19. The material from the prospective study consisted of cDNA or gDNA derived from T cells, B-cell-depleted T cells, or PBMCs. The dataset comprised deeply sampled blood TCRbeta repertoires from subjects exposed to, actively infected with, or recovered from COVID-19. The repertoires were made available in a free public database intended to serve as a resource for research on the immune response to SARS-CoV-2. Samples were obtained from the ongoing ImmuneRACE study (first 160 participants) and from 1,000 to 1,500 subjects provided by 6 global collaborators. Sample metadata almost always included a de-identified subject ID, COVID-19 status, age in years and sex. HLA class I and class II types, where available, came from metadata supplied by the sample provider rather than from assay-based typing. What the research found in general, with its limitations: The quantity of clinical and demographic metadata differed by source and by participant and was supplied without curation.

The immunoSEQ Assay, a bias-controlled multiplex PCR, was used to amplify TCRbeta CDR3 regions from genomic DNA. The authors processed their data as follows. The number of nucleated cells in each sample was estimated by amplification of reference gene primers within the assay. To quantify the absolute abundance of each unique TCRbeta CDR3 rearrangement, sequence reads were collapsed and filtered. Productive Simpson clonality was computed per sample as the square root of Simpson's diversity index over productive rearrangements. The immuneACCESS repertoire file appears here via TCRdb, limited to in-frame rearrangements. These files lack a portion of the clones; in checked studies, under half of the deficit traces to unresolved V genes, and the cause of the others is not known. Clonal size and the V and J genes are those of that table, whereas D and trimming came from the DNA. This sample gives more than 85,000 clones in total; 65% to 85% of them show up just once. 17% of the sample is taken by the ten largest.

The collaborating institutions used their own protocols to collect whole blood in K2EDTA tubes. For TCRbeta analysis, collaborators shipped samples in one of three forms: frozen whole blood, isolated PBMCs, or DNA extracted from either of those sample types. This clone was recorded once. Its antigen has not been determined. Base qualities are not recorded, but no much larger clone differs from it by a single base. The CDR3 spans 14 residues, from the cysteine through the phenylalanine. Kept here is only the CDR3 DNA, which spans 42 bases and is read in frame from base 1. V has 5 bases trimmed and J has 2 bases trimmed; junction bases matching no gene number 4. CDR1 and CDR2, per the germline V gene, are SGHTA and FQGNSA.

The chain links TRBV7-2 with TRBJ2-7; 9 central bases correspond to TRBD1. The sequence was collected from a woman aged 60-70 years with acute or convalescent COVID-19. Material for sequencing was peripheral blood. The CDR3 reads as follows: CASSSGQGTYEQYF. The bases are TGTGCCAGCAGCAGTGGACAGGGGACCTACGAGCAGTACTTC.